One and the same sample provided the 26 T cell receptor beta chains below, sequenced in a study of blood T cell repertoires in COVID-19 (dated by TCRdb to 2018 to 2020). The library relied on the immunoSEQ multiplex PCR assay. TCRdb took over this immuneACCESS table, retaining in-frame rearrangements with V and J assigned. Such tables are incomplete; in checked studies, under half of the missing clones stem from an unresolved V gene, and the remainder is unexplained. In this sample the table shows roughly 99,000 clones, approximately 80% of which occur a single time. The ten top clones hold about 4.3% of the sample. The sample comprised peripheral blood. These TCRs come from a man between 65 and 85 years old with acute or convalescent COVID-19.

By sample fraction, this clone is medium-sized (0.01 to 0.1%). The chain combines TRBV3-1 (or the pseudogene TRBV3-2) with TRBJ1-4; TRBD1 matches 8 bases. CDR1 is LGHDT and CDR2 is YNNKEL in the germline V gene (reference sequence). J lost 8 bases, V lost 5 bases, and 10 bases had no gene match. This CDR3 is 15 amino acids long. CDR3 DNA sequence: TGTGCCAGCAGCACGACAGGGGCCCTGGGGGAAAAACTGTTTTTT. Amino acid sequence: CASSTTGALGEKLFF.

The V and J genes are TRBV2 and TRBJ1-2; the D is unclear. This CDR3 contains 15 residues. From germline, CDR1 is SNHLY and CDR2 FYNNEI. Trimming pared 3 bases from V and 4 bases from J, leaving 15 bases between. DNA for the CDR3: TGTGCCAGCAGTGATGGCGGATCACTCCGCTATGGCTACACCTTC. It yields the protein CASSDGGSLRYGYTF. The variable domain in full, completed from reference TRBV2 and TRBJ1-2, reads EPEVTQTPSHQVTQMGQEVILRCVPISNHLYFYWYRQILGQKVEFLVSFYNNEISEKSEIFDDQFSVERPDGSNFTLKIRSTKLEDSAMYFCASSDGGSLRYGYTFGSGTRLTVV.

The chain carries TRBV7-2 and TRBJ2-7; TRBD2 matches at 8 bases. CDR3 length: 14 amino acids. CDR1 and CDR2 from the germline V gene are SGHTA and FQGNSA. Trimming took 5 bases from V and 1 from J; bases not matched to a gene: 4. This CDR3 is CASSLSGGSYEQYF. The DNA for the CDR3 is TGTGCCAGCAGCCTGAGCGGGGGTTCCTACGAGCAGTACTTC.

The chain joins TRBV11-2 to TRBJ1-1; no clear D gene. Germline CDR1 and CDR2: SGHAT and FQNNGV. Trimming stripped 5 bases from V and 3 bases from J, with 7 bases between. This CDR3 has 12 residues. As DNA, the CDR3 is TGTGCCAGCAGCCCCCAGTACACTGAAGCTTTCTTT. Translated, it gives CASSPQYTEAFF.

CDR3 sequence (DNA): TGTGCCTGGAGTCCCTCGAACAGGGGGCAGGACTATGGCTACACCTTC. This encodes CAWSPSNRGQDYGYTF. The chain joins TRBV30 to TRBJ1-2; TRBD1 matches at 9 bases. V was pared by 2 bases and J by 3 bases, with 10 bases of the junction left unmatched. The CDR3 is made up of 16 amino acids. CDR1 is GTSNPN, CDR2 SVGIG, per germline (reference sequence).

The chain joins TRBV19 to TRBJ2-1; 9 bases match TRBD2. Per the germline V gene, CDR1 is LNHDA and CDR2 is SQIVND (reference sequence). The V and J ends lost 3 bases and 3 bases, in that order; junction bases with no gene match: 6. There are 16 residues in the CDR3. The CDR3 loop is CASSIFAGGNYNEQFF. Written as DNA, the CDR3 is TGTGCCAGTAGTATCTTCGCGGGGGGGAACTACAATGAGCAGTTCTTC.

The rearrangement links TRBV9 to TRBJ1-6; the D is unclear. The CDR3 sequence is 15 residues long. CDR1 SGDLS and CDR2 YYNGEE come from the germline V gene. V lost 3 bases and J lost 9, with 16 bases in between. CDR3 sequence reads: CASSAEVGYFSPLHF. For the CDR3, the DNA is TGTGCCAGCAGCGCGGAGGTGGGGTATTTTTCACCCCTCCACTTT.

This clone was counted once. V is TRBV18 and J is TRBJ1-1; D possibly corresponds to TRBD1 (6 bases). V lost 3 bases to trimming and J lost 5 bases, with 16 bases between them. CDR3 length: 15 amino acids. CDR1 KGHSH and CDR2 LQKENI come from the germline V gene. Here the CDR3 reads CASSPKNRDDTEAFF. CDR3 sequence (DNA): TGTGCCAGCTCACCGAAGAACAGGGACGATACTGAAGCTTTCTTT.

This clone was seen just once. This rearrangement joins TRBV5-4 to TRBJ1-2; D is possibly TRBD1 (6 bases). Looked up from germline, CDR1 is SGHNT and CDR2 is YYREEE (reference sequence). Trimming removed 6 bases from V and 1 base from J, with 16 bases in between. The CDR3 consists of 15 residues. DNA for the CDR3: TGTGCCAGCACTCCTGGTGCAGGGGATAACTATGGCTACACCTTC. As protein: CASTPGAGDNYGYTF.

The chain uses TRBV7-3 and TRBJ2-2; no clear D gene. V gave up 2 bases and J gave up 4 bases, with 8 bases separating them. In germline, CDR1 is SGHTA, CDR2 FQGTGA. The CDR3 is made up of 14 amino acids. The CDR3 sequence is CASSLDPVTGELFF. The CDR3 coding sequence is TGTGCCAGCAGCTTAGATCCAGTCACCGGGGAGCTGTTTTTT.

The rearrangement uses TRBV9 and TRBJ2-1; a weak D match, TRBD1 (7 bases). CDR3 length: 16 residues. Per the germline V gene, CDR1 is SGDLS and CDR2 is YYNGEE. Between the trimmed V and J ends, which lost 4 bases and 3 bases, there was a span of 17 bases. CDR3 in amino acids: CASSLRGDSHYNEQFF. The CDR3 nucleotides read TGTGCCAGCAGCCTAAGGGGGGACAGCCACTACAATGAGCAGTTCTTC. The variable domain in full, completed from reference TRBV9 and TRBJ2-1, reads DSGVTQTPKHLITATGQRVTLRCSPRSGDLSVYWYQQSLDQGLQFLIQYYNGEERAKGNILERFSAQQFPDLHSELNLSSLELGDSALYFCASSLRGDSHYNEQFFGPGTRLTVL.

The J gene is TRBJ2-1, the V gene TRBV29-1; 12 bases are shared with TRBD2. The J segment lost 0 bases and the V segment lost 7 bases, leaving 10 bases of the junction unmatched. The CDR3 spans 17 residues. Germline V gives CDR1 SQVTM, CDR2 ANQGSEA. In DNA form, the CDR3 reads TGCAGCGAATCGACTAGCGGGGGCTCTAGCTCCTACAATGAGCAGTTCTTC. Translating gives CSESTSGGSSSYNEQFF.

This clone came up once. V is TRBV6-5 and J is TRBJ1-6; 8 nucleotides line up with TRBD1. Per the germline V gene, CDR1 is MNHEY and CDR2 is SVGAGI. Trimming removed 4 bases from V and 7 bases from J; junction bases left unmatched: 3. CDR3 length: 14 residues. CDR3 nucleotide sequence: TGTGCCAGCAGTTCGGACAGGGCAAATTCACCCCTCCACTTT. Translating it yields CASSSDRANSPLHF.

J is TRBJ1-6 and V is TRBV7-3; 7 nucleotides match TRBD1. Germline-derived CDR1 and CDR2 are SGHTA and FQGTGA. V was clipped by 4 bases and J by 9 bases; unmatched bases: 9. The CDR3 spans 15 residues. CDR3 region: CASSSSGGTGSPLHF. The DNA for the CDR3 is TGTGCCAGCAGCTCCTCAGGGGGAACGGGTTCACCCCTCCACTTT.

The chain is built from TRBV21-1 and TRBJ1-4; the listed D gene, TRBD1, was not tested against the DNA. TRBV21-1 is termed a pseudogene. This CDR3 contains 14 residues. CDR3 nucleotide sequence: TGTGCCAGCCACCCAGGGCCCAACTATGAAAAACTGTTTTTT. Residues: CASHPGPNYEKLFF.

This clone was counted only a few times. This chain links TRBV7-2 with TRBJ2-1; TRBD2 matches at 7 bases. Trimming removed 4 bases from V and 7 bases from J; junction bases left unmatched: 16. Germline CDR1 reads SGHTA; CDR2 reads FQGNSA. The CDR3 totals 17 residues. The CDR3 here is CASSSEWGGRSSNEQFF. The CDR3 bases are TGTGCCAGCAGCTCCGAATGGGGGGGGAGATCGTCAAATGAGCAGTTCTTC. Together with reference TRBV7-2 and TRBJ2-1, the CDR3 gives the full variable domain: GAGVSQSPSNKVTEKGKDVELRCDPISGHTALYWYRQSLGQGLEFLIYFQGNSAPDKSGLPSDRFSAERTGGSVSTLTIQRTQQEDSAVYLCASSSEWGGRSSNEQFFGPGTRLTVL.

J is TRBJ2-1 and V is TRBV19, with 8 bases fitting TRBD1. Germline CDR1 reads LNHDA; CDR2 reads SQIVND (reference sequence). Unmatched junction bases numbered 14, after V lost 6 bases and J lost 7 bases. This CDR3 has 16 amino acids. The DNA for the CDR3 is TGTGCCAGTAGGATTCCCTTACAGGGGGGAAGGAATGAGCAGTTCTTC. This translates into CASRIPLQGGRNEQFF.

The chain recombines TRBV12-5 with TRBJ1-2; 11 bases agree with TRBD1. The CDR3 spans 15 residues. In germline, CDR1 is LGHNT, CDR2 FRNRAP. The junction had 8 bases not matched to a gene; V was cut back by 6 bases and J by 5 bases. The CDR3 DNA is TGTGCTAGTGGCACGGACAGGGGGCGCTTGTATGGCTACACCTTC. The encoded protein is CASGTDRGRLYGYTF.

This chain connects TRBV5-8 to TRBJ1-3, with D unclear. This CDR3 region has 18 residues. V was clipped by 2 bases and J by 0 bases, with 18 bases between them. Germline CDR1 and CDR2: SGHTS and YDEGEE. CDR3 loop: CASSFSPKRPSSGNTIYF. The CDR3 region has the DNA TGTGCCAGCAGCTTTTCGCCTAAGAGGCCCTCCTCTGGAAACACCATATATTTT.

The chain's CDR3 is CASSLGGATNQPQHF. The CDR3 nucleotides read TGTGCCAGTAGTCTCGGGGGGGCAACCAATCAGCCCCAGCATTTT. This chain links TRBV19 with TRBJ1-5; a possible D gene is TRBD1 (6 bases). V was trimmed by 5 bases and J by 3 bases, leaving 14 bases between them. The germline V gene has CDR1 LNHDA and CDR2 SQIVND (reference sequence). CDR3 length equals 15 residues.

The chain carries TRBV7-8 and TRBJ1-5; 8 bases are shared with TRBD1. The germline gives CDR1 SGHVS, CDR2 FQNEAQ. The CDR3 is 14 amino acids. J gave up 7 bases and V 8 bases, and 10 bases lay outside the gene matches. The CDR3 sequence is CASSLQGDGQPQHF. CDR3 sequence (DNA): TGTGCCAGCTCACTACAGGGGGATGGCCAGCCCCAGCATTTT.

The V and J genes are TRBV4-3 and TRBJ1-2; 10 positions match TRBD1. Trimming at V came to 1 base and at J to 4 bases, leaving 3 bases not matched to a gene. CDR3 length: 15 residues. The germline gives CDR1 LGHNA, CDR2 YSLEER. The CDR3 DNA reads TGCGCCAGCAGCCAAGGACAGGGGGCAATCTATGGCTACACCTTC. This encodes CASSQGQGAIYGYTF.

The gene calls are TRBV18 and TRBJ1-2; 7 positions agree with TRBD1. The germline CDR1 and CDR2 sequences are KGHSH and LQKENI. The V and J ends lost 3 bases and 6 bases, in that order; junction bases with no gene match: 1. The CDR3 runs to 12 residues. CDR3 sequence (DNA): TGTGCCAGCTCACCCCAGGGGGATGGCTACACCTTC. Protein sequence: CASSPQGDGYTF.

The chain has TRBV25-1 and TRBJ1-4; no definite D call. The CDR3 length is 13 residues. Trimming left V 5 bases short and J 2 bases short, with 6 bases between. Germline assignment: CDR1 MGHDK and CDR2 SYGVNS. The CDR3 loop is CASSTRTNEKLFF. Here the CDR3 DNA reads TGTGCCAGCAGTACCCGGACTAATGAAAAACTGTTTTTT.

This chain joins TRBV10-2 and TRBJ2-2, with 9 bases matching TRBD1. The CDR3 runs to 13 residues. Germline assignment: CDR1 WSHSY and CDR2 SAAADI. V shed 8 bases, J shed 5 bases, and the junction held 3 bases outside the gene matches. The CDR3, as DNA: TGCGCCAGCCGGACAGGGGAGACCGGGGAGCTGTTTTTT. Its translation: CASRTGETGELFF.

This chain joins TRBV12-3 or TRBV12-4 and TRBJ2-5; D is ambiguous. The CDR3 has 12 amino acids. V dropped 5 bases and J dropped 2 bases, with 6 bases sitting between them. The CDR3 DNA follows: TGTGCCAGCAGTCGACAACAAGAGACCCAGTACTTC. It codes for CASSRQQETQYF.